This T cell receptor (beta chain) is from a study of cytomegalovirus exposure and HLA in healthy donors. The sample holds one count of this clone. Its antigen is undetermined. Study conclusions and caveats: A few V segments could not be told apart, such as TRBV6-2 and TRBV6-3, and were left out. The authors enumerated over 150 TCR beta chains as linked to cytomegalovirus. It was reported in a later analysis that an Asian-associated ancestry cluster showed fewer N-insertions than the roughly 660-donor mean. A later examination showed that TCR association rates differed by HLA locus, with DRB1 most and HLA-C fewest.

Germline V gene sequence: CDR1 SGHNT, CDR2 YYREEE (reference sequence). The CDR3 runs 13 residues. V shed 5 bases and J shed 6 bases, with 14 bases lying between them. PCR was performed using 60 Vbeta and 13 Jbeta primers. The data were produced by immunoSEQ multiplex PCR, yet TCRdb's version contains in-frame clones alone and is incomplete. This sample has roughly 150,000 clones, with roughly 77% found just once. Input material: PBMCs. The sequence came from a man aged 50-59 years in good health and CMV-seropositive. The J gene is TRBJ2-5, the V gene TRBV5-4; D perhaps matches TRBD2 (5 bases). This chain's CDR3 is CASSFGLLKTQYF. For the CDR3, the DNA is TGTGCCAGCAGTTTCGGACTCCTAAAGACCCAGTACTTC.